This TCR beta chain was profiled in a study of tumor-infiltrating T cells and Merkel cell polyomavirus. Study at large: The T cells studied were CD8+ and recognized the Merkel cell polyomavirus KLL epitope.

Every patient's tumor was robustly positive for Merkel cell polyomavirus Large T antigen on immunohistochemistry. Sequencing was performed with immunoSEQ multiplex PCR; in TCRdb, only in-frame clones are kept and a portion is missing. The sample records 20,000 to 30,000 clones, around nine tenths being singletons. The CDR3 extends over 16 amino acids. V was clipped by 6 bases and J by 5 bases; unmatched bases: 16. The germline V gene encodes CDR1 SGDLS and CDR2 YYNGEE. Material for sequencing was lymph node tissue. This chain joins TRBV9 and TRBJ2-7, with 8 bases fitting TRBD2. The clonotype was recovered from a man aged 50 to 59 with Merkel cell carcinoma. The CDR3 sequence is CASTPGGSGTFNEQYF. CDR3 bases: TGTGCCAGCACCCCAGGTGGTAGCGGGACGTTCAACGAGCAGTACTTC.